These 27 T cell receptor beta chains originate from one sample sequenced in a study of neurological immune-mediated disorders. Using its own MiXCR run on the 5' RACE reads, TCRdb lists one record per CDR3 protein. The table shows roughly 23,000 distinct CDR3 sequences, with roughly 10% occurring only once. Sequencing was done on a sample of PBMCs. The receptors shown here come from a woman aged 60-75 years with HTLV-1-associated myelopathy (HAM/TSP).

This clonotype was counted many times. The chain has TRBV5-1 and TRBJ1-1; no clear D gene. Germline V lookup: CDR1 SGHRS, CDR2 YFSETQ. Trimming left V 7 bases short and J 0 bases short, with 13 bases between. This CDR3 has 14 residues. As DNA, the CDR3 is TGCGCCAGCCGCCCAGCAGACATGAACACTGAAGCTTTCTTT. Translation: CASRPADMNTEAFF.

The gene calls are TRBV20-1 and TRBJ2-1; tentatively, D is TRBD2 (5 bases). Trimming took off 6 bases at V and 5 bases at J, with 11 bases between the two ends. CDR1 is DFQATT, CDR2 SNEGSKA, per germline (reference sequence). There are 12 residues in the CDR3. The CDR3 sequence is CSASGLHNEQFF. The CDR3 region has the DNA TGCAGTGCCTCCGGACTGCACAATGAGCAGTTCTTC.

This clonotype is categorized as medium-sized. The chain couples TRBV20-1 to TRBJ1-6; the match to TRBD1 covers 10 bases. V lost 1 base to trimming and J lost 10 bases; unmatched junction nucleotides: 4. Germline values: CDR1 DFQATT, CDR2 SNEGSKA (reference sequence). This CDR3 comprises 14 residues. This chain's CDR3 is CSARGRGQGSPLHF. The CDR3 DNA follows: TGCAGTGCTAGAGGAAGGGGACAGGGGTCACCCCTCCACTTT.

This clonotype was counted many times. Here the CDR3 DNA reads TGTGCCAGCAGCCCGGGACTGGTGGGGGAGCTGTTTTTT. Encoded protein: CASSPGLVGELFF. The chain carries TRBV7-9 and TRBJ2-2; D is perhaps TRBD2 (6 bases). The CDR3 contains 13 residues. CDR1 SEHNR and CDR2 FQNEAQ come from the germline V gene (reference sequence). V lost 5 bases and J lost 8, with 12 bases in between.

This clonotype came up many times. For the CDR3, the DNA is TGCGCCAGCAAACGGGACAGTTACGAGCAGTACTTC. As protein: CASKRDSYEQYF. V and J are TRBV5-1 and TRBJ2-7, with 7 nucleotides matching TRBD1. The length of the CDR3 is 12 residues. With 6 bases clipped from V and 4 bases from J, the junction kept 4 bases outside the gene matches. Per the germline V gene, CDR1 is SGHRS and CDR2 is YFSETQ. Based on the CDR3 plus reference TRBV5-1 and TRBJ2-7, the full variable domain is KAGVTQTPRYLIKTRGQQVTLSCSPISGHRSVSWYQQTPGQGLQFLFEYFSETQRNKGNFPGRFSGRQFSNSRSEMNVSTLELGDSALYLCASKRDSYEQYFGPGTRLTVT.

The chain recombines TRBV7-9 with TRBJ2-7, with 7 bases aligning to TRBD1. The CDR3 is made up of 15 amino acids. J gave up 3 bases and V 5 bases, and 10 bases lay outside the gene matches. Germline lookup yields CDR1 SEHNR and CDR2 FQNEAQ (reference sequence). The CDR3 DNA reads TGTGCCAGCAGCCTAGACAGGGAACTTGGCTACGAGCAGTACTTC. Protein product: CASSLDRELGYEQYF.

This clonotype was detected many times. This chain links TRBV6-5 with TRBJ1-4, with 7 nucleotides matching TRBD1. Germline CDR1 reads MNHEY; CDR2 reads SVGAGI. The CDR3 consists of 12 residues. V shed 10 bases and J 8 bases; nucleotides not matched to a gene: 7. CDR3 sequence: CATRRTGEKLFF. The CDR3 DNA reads TGTGCCACCAGAAGGACAGGCGAAAAACTGTTTTTT.

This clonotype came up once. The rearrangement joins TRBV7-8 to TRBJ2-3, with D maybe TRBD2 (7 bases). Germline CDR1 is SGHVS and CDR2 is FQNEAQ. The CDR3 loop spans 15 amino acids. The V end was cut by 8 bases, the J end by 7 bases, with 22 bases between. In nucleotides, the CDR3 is TGTGCCAGCGCCCTAGTGGGGGGGCGGAAATATACGCAGTATTTT. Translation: CASALVGGRKYTQYF.

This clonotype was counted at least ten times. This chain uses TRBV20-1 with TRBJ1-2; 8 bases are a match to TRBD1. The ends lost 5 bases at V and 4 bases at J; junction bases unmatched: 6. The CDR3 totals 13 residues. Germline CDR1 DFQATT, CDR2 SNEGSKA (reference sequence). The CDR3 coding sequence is TGCAGTGCTTCTCCGGACAGGGCCTATGGCTACACCTTC. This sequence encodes CSASPDRAYGYTF.

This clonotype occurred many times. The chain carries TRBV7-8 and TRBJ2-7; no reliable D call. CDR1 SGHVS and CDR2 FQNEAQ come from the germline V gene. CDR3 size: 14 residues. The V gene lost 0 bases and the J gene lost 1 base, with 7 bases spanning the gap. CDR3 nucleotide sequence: TGTGCCAGCAGCTTAGCCGACACTTCCTACGAGCAGTACTTC. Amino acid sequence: CASSLADTSYEQYF.

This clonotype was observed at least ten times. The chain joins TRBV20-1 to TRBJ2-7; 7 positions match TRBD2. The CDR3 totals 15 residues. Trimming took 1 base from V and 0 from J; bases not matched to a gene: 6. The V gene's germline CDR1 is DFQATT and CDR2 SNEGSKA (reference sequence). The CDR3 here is CSARGPLAASYEQYF. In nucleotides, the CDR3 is TGCAGTGCTAGAGGGCCGCTAGCGGCCTCCTACGAGCAGTACTTC.

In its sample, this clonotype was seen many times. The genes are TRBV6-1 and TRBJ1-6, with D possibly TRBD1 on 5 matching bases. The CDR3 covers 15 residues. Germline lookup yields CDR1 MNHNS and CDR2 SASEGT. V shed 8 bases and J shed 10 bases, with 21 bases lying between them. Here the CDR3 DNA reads TGTGCCAGCCTATTATGGTGGCAGGGTCAATCACCCCTCCACTTT. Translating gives CASLLWWQGQSPLHF.

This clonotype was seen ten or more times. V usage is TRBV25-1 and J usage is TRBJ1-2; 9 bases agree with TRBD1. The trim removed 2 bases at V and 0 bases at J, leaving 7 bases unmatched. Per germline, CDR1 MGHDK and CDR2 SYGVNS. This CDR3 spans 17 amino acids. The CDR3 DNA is TGTGCCAGCAGTGAAGGGACAGGGTATATTCCTAACTATGGCTACACCTTC. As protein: CASSEGTGYIPNYGYTF.

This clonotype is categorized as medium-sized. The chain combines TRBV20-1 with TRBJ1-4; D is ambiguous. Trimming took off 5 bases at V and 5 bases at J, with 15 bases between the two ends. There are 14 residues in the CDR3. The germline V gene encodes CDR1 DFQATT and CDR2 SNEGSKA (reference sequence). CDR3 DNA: TGCAGTGCTGGCCTGGGTCAGACAAATGAAAAACTGTTTTTT. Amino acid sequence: CSAGLGQTNEKLFF.

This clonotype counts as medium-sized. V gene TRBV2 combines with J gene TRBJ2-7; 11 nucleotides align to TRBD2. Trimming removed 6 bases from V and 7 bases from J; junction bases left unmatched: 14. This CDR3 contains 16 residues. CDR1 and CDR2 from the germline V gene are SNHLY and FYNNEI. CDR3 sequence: CASRWTSGPNLQEQYF. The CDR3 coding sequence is TGTGCCAGCAGATGGACTAGCGGGCCCAACCTACAGGAGCAGTACTTC.

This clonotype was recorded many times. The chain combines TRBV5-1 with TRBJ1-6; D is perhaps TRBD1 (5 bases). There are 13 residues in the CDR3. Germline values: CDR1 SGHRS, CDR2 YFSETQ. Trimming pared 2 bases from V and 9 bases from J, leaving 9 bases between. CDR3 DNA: TGCGCCAGCAGCTTTGGGGGGGGTTCACCCCTCCACTTT. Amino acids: CASSFGGGSPLHF.

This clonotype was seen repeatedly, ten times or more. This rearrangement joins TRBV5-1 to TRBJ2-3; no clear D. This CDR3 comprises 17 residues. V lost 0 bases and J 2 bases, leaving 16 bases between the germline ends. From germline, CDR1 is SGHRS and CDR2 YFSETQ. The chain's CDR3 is CASSLARPNLDTDTQYF. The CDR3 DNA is TGCGCCAGCAGCTTGGCCCGGCCGAACCTAGACACAGATACGCAGTATTTT.

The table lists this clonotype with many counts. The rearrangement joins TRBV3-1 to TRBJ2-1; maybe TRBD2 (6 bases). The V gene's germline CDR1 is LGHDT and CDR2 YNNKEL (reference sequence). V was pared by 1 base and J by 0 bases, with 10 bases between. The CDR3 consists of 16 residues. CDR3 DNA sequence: TGTGCCAGCAGCCAAGGTAGCGGAGCCTCCTACAATGAGCAGTTCTTC. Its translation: CASSQGSGASYNEQFF.

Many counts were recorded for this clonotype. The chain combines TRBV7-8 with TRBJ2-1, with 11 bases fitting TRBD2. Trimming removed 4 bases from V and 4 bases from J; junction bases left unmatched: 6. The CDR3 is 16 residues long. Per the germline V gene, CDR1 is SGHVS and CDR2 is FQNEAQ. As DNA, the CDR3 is TGTGCCAGCAGCTACTATAGACTAGCGGGATACAATGAGCAGTTCTTC. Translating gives CASSYYRLAGYNEQFF.

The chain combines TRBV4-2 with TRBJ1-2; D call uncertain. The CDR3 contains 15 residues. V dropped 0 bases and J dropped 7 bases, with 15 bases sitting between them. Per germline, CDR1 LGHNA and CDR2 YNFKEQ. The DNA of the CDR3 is TGTGCCAGCAGCCAAGATCATTTGGGAGGGTTTGGCTACACCTTC. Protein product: CASSQDHLGGFGYTF.

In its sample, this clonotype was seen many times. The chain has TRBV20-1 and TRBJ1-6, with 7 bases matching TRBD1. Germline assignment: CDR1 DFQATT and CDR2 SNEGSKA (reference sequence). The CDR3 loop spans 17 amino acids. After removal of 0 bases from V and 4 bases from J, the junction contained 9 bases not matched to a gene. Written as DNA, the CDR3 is TGCAGTGCTAGAGAACCGGGACAGTTTATGTATAATTCACCCCTCCACTTT. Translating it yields CSAREPGQFMYNSPLHF.

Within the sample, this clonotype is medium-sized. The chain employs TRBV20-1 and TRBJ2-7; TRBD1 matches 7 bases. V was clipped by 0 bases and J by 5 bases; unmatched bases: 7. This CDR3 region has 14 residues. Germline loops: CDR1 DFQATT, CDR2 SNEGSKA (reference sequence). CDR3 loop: CSARDPRQGHEQYF. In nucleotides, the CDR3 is TGCAGTGCTAGAGACCCCCGACAGGGACACGAGCAGTACTTC.

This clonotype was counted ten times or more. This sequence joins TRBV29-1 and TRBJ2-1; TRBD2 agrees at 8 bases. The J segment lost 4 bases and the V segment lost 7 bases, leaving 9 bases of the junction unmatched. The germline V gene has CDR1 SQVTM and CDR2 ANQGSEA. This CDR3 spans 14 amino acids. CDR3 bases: TGCAGCGCGGGCCGGGGGGGCGGGTACAATGAGCAGTTCTTC. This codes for CSAGRGGGYNEQFF.

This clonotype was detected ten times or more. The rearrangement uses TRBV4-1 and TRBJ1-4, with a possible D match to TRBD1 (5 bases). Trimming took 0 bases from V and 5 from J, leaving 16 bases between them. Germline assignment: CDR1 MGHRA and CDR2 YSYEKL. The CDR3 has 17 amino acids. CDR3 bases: TGCGCCAGCAGCCAAGAACCGGCGGGGACGTTAAATGAAAAACTGTTTTTT. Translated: CASSQEPAGTLNEKLFF.

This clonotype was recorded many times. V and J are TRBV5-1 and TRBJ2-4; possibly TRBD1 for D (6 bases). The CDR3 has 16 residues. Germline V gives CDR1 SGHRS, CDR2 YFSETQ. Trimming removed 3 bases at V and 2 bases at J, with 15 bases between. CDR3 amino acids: CASSSTGLGTKNIQYF. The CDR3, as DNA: TGCGCCAGCAGCTCTACAGGGCTGGGAACCAAAAACATTCAGTACTTC.

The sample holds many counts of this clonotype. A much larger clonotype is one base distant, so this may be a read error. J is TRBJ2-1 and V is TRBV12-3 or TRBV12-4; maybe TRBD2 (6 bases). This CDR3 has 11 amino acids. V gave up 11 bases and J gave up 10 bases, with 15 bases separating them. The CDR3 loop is CAGSRGREQFF. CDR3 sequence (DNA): TGTGCCGGATCACGGGGGAGGGAGCAGTTCTTC.

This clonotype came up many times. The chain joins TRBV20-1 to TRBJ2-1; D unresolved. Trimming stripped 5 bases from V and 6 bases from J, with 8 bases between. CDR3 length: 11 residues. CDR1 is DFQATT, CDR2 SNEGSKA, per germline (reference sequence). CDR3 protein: CSAPIGNEQFF. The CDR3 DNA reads TGCAGTGCTCCTATAGGCAATGAGCAGTTCTTC.